This T cell receptor (beta chain) came from a study of beta chain features in type 1 diabetes. Study-level results: For type 1 diabetes patients, VDJ junctions showed fewer insertions and more deletions.

Since all of the isolated RNA was reverse transcribed, expressed TCRB transcripts were what got sequenced. The data were produced by immunoSEQ multiplex PCR, yet TCRdb's version contains in-frame clones alone and is incomplete. The profile shows around 500,000 clones, 11% of them singletons. The CDR3 runs 12 residues. Germline V CDR1 and CDR2: SEHNR, FQNEAQ (reference sequence). The table lists this clone with a few counts. Its antigen is currently unknown. The junction departs from the called germline gene at one end, perhaps through a read error. Sequenced input: naive CD4+ T cells from blood. The rearrangement links TRBV7-9 to TRBJ2-7; 9 bases are a match to TRBD1. The origin of this receptor is a woman younger than 35 in good health. The CDR3 nucleotides are TGTGCCAGCAGCTTAGATGAGGGACAGGGCAACTTC. Protein product: CASSLDEGQGNF. The whole variable domain, filled in from reference TRBV7-9 and TRBJ2-7, reads DTGVSQNPRHKITKRGQNVTFRCDPISEHNRLYWYRQTLGQGPEFLTYFQNEAQLEKSRLLSDRFSAERPKGSFSTLEIQRTEQGDSAMYLCASSLDEGQGNFGPGTRLTVT.